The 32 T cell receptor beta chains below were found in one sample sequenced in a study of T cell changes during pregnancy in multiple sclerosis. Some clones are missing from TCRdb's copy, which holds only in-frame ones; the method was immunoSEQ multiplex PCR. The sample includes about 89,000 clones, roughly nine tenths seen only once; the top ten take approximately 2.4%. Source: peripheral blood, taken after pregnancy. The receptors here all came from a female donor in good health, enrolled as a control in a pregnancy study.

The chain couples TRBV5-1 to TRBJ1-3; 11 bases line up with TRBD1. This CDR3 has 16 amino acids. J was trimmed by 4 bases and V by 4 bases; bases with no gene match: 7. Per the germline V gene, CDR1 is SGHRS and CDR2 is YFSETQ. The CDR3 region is CASSAGQGARGNTIYF. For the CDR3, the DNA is TGCGCCAGCAGCGCAGGACAGGGGGCGCGAGGAAACACCATATATTTT.

The CDR3 loop is CATSGWDRENYGYTF. The CDR3, as DNA: TGTGCCACCAGCGGGTGGGACAGGGAAAACTATGGCTACACCTTC. V gene TRBV15 combines with J gene TRBJ1-2; 9 bases map to TRBD1. The CDR3 spans 15 residues. J lost 2 bases, V lost 5 bases, and 6 bases had no gene match. Germline CDR1 and CDR2: LNHNV and YYDKDF (reference sequence).

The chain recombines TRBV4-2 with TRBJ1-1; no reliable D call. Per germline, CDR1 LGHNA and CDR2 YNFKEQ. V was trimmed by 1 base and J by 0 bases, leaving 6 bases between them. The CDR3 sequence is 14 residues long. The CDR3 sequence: CASSQGGMNTEAFF. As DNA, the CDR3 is TGTGCCAGCAGCCAAGGAGGGATGAACACTGAAGCTTTCTTT.

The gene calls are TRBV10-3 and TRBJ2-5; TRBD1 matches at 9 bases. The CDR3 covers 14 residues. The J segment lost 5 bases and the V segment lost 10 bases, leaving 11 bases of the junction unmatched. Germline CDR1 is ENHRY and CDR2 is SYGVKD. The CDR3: CASTGTGNGETQYF. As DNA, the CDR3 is TGTGCCAGCACCGGGACAGGGAATGGCGAGACCCAGTACTTC.

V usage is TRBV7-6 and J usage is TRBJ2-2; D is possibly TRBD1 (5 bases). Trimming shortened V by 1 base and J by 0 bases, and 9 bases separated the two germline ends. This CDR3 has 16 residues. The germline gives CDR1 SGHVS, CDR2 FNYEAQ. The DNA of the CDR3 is TGTGCCAGCAGCTTAGGTGGGGCGGCGAACACCGGGGAGCTGTTTTTT. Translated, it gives CASSLGGAANTGELFF.

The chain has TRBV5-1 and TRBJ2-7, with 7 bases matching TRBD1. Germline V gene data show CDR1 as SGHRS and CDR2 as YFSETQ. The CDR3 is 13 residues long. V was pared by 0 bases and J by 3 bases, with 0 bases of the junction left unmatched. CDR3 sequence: CASSLGTGYEQYF. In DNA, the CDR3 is TGCGCCAGCAGCTTGGGGACAGGCTACGAGCAGTACTTC.

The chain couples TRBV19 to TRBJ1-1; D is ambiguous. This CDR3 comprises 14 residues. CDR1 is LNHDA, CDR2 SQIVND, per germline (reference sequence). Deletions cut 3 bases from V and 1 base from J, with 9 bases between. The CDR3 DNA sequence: TGTGCCAGTAGTATCGGCAGGCAGAACACTGAAGCTTTCTTT. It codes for CASSIGRQNTEAFF.

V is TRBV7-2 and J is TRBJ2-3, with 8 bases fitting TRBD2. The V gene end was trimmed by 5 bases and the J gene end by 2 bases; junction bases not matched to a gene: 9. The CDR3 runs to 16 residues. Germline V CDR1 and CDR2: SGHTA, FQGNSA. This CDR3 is CASSRALAGNTDTQYF. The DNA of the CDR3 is TGTGCCAGCAGCCGAGCCTTAGCGGGGAACACAGATACGCAGTATTTT.

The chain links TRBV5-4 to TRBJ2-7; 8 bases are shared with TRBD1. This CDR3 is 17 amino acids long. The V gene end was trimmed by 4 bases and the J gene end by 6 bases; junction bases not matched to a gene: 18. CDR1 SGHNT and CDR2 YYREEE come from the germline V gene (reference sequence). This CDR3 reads CASSPPGRGLASGEQYF. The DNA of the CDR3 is TGTGCCAGCAGCCCTCCGGGCAGGGGGCTTGCTTCGGGCGAGCAGTACTTC.

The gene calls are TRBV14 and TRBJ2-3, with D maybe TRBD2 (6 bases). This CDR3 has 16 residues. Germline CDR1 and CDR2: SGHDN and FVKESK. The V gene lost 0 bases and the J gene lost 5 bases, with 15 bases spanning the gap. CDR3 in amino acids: CASSQDLGRRGDTQYF. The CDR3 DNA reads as TGTGCCAGCAGCCAAGATCTAGGTAGGCGGGGAGATACGCAGTATTTT.

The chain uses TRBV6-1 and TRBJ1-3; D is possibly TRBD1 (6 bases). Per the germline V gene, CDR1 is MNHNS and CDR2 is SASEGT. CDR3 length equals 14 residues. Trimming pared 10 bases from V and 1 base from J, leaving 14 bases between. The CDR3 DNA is TGTGCCATCGTGCGGGGGGCTTCTGGAAACACCATATATTTT. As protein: CAIVRGASGNTIYF.

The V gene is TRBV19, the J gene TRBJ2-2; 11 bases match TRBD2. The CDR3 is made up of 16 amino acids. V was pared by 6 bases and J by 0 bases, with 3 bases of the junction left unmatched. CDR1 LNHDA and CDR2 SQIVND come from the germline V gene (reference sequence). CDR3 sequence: CASSKLAGANTGELFF. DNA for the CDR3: TGTGCCAGTAGCAAACTAGCGGGAGCGAACACCGGGGAGCTGTTTTTT. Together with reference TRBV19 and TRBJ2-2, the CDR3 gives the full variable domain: DGGITQSPKYLFRKEGQNVTLSCEQNLNHDAMYWYRQDPGQGLRLIYYSQIVNDFQKGDIAEGYSVSREKKESFPLTVTSAQKNPTAFYLCASSKLAGANTGELFFGEGSRLTVL.

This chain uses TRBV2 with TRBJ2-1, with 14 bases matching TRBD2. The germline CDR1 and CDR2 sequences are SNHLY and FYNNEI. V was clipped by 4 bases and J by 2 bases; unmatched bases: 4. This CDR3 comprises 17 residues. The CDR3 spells CASSGGTSGGPYNEQFF. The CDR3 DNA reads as TGTGCCAGCAGTGGGGGGACTAGCGGGGGACCCTACAATGAGCAGTTCTTC.

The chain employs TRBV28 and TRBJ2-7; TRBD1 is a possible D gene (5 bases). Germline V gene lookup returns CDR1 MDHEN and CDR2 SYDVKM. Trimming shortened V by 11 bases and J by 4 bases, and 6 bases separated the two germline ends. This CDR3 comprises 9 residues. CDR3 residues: CAGAYEQYF. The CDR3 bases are TGTGCCGGGGCTTACGAGCAGTACTTC.

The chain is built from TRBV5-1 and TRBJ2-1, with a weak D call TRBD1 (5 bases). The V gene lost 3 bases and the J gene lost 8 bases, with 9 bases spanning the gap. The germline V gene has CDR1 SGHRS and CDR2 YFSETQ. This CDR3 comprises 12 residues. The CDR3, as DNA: TGCGCCAGCAGCTCCCTCAGGGATGAGCAGTTCTTC. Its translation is CASSSLRDEQFF.

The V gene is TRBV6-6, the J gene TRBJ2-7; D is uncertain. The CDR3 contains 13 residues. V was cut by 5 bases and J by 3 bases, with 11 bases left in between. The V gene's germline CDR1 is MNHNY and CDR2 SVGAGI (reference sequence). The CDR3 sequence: CASSASDFYEQYF. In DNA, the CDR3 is TGTGCCAGCAGTGCCAGCGACTTCTACGAGCAGTACTTC.

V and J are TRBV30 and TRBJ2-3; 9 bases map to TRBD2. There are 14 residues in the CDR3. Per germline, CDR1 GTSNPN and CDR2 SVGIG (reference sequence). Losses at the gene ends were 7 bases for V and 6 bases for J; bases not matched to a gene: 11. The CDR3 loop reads CALTAGGPFDTQYF. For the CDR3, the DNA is TGTGCCTTGACAGCGGGGGGACCTTTTGATACGCAGTATTTT.

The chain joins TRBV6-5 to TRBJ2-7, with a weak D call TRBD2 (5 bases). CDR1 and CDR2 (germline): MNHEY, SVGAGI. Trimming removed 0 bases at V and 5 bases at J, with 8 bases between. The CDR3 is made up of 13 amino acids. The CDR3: CASSYSRTHEQYF. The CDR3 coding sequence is TGTGCCAGCAGTTACTCCCGGACTCACGAGCAGTACTTC.

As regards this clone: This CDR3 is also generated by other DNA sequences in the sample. CDR3 coding DNA: TGTGCCAGCAGTTTTGATAGAGGGCAAGTTGGCTACACCTTC. Translating it yields CASSFDRGQVGYTF. The gene calls are TRBV27 and TRBJ1-2, with D unclear. Trimming took off 3 bases at V and 7 bases at J, with 15 bases between the two ends. CDR3 size: 14 residues. Germline CDR1 reads MNHEY; CDR2 reads SMNVEV (reference sequence).

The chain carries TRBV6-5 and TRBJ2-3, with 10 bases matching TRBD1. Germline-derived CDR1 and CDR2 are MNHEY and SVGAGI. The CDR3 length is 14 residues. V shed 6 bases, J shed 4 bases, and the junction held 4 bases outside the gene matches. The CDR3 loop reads CASSSGQGADTQYF. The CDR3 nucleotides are TGTGCCAGCAGCTCTGGACAGGGGGCAGATACGCAGTATTTT.

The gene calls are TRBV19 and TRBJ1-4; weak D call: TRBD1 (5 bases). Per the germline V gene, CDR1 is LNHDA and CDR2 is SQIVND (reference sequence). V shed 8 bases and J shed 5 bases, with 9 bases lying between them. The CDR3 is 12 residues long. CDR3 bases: TGTGCCAGTGGGGGGTTCAATGAAAAACTGTTTTTT. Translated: CASGGFNEKLFF.

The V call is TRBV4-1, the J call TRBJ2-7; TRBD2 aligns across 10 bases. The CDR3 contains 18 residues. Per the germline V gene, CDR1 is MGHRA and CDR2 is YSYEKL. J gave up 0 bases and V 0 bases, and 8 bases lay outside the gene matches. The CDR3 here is CASSQEKGLADSSYEQYF. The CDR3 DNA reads TGCGCCAGCAGCCAAGAGAAAGGACTAGCGGATAGCTCCTACGAGCAGTACTTC.

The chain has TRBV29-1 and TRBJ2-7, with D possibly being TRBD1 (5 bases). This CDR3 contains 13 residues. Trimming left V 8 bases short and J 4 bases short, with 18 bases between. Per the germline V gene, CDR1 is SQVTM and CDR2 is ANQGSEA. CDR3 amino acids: CSYQGGPRYEQYF. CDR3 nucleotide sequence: TGCAGCTACCAGGGCGGCCCGCGATACGAGCAGTACTTC.

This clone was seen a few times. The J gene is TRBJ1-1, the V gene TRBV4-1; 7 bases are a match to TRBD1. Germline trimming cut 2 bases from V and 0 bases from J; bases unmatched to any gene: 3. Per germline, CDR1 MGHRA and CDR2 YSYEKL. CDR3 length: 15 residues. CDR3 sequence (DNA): TGCGCCAGCAGCCAACCGGGACAGATGAACACTGAAGCTTTCTTT. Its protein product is CASSQPGQMNTEAFF.

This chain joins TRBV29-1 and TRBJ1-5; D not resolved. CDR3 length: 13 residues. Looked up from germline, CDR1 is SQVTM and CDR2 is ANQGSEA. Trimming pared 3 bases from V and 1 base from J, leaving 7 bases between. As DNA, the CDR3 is TGCAGCGTTGAGGGCAGAAGCAATCAGCCCCAGCATTTT. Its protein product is CSVEGRSNQPQHF.

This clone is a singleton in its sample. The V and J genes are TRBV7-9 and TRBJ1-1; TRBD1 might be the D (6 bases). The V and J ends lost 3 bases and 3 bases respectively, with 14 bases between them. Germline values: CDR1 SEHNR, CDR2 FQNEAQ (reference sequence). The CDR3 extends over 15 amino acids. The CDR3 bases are TGTGCCAGCAGCTTTGGTCAGGGGATAGACACTGAAGCTTTCTTT. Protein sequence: CASSFGQGIDTEAFF.

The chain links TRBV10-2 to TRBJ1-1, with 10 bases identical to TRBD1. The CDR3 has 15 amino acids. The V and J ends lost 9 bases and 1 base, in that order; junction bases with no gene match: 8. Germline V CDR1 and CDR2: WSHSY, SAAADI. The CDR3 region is CASRTGGNTNTEAFF. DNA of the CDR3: TGCGCCAGTCGGACAGGGGGGAACACGAACACTGAAGCTTTCTTT.

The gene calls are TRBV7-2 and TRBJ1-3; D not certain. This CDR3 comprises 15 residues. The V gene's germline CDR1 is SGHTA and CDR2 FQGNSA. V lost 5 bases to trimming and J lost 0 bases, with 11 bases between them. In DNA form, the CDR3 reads TGTGCCAGCAGCCCAATGCAGTACTCTGGAAACACCATATATTTT. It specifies CASSPMQYSGNTIYF.

The CDR3 coding sequence is TGCGCCAGGACAAAGGACAGGGGAGGGGGAAAACTGTTTTTT. It translates to CARTKDRGGGKLFF. The gene calls are TRBV5-1 and TRBJ1-4; 9 nucleotides match TRBD1. The trim removed 8 bases at V and 10 bases at J, leaving 12 bases unmatched. Looked up from germline, CDR1 is SGHRS and CDR2 is YFSETQ. This CDR3 region has 14 residues.

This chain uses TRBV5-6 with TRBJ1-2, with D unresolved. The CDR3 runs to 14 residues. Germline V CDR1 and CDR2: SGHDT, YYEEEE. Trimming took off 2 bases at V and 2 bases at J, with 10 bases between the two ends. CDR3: CASSFYGGNYGYTF. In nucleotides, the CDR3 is TGTGCCAGCAGCTTTTATGGCGGAAACTATGGCTACACCTTC.

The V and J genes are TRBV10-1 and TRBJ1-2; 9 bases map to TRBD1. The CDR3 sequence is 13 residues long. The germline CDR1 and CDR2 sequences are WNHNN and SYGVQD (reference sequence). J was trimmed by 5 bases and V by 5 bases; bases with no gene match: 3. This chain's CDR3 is CASSPGQGYGYTF. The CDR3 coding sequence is TGCGCCAGCAGTCCTGGACAGGGGTATGGCTACACCTTC.

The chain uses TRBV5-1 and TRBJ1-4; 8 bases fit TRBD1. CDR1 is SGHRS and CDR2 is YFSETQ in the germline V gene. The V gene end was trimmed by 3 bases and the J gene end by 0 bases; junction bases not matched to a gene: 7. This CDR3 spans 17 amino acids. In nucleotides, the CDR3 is TGCGCCAGCAGCTCAGGACAGGGAAGTGCAACTAATGAAAAACTGTTTTTT. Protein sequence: CASSSGQGSATNEKLFF.